This T cell receptor beta chain derives from a study of CD8 T cells in Susac syndrome. The study's findings and limits: Regarding the TCR sequencing and HLA analysis, the study admitted that a relatively small number of individuals were involved.

TCR beta from blood CD8+ and CD4+ T cells was sequenced. Healthy donors, matched for age and sex, constituted the control group. The CDR3 is 19 amino acids. The germline V gene has CDR1 SNHLY and CDR2 FYNNEI. V was clipped by 9 bases and J by 2 bases; unmatched bases: 22. Turning to this clonotype: As yet, its antigen is unknown.

RNA amounts of roughly 0.5 to 1 ug underwent reverse transcription with random hexamers. An immunoSEQ multiplex PCR amplified TCR beta CDR3 over 54 Vbeta and 13 Jbeta. In TCRdb, the immunoSEQ multiplex PCR reads were re-called with MiXCR into one record per CDR3 protein. The sample shows 120,000 to 150,000 distinct CDR3 sequences, 94% of them seen only once. This sequence was found in a human donor in good health. Material for sequencing was CD8+ T cells from PBMCs. J is TRBJ2-1 and V is TRBV2; 7 positions match TRBD2. The CDR3, as DNA: TGTGCCAGAGACCCCCAAGAGCGGGATAGCACCGGGGCCTACAATGAGCAGTTCTTC. As protein: CARDPQERDSTGAYNEQFF. Variable domain in full (rest from reference TRBV2 and TRBJ2-1): EPEVTQTPSHQVTQMGQEVILRCVPISNHLYFYWYRQILGQKVEFLVSFYNNEISEKSEIFDDQFSVERPDGSNFTLKIRSTKLEDSAMYFCARDPQERDSTGAYNEQFFGPGTRLTVL.